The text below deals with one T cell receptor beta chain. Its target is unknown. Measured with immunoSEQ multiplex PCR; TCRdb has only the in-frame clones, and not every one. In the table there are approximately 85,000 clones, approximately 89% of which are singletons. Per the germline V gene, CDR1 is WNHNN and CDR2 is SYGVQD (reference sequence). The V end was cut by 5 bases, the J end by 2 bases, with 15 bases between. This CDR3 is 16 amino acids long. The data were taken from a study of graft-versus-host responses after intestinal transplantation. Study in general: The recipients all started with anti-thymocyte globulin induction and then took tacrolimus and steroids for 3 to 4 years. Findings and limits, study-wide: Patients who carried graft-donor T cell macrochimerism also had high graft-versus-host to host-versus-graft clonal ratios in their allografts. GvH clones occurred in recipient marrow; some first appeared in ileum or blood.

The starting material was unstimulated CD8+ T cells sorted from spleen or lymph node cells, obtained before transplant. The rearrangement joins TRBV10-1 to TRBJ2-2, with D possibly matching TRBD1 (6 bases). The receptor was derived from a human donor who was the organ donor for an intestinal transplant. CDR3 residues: CASSTSGTPNTGELFF. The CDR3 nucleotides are TGCGCCAGCAGTACATCCGGGACACCTAACACCGGGGAGCTGTTTTTT.